This TCR beta chain was found in a study of human T cells and chemical hapten exposure. About the study: The sensitizing agent was 2% DPC, placed on about 2 cm by about 2 cm of upper inner arm skin.

In the library, unique molecular identifiers were attached to individual cDNA molecules. In the original analysis: A per-sample median of around 100,000 TCRs was observed, with a range of roughly 23,224 to 750,000. TCRdb used MiXCR to reprocess the RACE reads, holding one entry per CDR3 protein. TCRdb, not the original authors, processed these V and J calls. The repertoire holds tens of thousands of distinct CDR3 sequences, with more than 9% as singletons. The CDR3 covers 14 residues. Germline CDR1 and CDR2: MDHEN and SYDVKM. Trimming shortened V by 6 bases and J by 0 bases, and 9 bases separated the two germline ends. Time point: patch test 2, 6 weeks after DPC sensitization. Treatment noted: therapeutic diphenylcyclopropenone sensitization with weekly scalp DPC. Regarding this clonotype: Antigen unknown.

Regarding the study as a whole: Controls had significantly fewer large CDR3 similarity clusters than were formed by expanded TCRs.

The origin of this receptor is a woman between 45 and 65 years old with alopecia areata. Some clones in this sample may be carry-over from other donors' samples. The specimen was whole blood, collected in connection with sensitization to the hapten diphenylcyclopropenone (DPC). This chain uses TRBV28 with TRBJ1-5, with no clear D. The CDR3 DNA sequence: TGTGCCAGCAGCCGCGACGGTAGCAATCAGCCCCAGCATTTT. It specifies CASSRDGSNQPQHF.